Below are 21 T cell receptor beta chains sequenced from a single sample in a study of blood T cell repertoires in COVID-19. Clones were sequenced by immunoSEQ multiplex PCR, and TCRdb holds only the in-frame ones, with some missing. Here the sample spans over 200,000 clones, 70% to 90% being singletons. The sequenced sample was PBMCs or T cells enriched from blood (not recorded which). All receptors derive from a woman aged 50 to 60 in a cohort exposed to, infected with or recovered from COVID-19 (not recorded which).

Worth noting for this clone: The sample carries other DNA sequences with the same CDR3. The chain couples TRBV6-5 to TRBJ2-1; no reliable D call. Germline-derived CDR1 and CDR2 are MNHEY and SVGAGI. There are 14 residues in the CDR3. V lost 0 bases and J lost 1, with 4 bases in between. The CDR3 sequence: CASSYSSSYNEQFF. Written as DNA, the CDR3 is TGTGCCAGCAGTTACTCTAGTTCCTACAATGAGCAGTTCTTC.

Here the CDR3 reads CASSEGIGGDYGYTF. Here the CDR3 DNA reads TGCGCCAGCAGTGAGGGTATTGGGGGCGACTATGGCTACACCTTC. V is TRBV10-2 and J is TRBJ1-2; D is perhaps TRBD1 (6 bases). This CDR3 is 15 amino acids long. Trimming removed 2 bases at V and 3 bases at J, with 13 bases between. Germline loops: CDR1 WSHSY, CDR2 SAAADI.

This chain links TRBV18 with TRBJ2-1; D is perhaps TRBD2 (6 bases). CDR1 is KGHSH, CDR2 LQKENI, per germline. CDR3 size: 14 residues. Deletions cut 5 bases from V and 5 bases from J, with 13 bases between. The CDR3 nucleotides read TGTGCCAGCTCATTTCAGGAGCGGGACAATGAGCAGTTCTTC. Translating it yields CASSFQERDNEQFF.

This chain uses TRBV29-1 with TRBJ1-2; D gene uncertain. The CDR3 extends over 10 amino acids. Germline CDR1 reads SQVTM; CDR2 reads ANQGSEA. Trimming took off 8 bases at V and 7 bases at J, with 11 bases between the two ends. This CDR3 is CSPKEGGYTF. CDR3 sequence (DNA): TGCAGCCCGAAAGAGGGTGGCTACACCTTC.

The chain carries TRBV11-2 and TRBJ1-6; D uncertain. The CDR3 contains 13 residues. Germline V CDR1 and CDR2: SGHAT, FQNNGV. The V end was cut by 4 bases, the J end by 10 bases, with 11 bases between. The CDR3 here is CASSYQLRSPLHF. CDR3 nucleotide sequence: TGTGCCAGCAGCTACCAGTTGCGGTCACCCCTCCACTTT.

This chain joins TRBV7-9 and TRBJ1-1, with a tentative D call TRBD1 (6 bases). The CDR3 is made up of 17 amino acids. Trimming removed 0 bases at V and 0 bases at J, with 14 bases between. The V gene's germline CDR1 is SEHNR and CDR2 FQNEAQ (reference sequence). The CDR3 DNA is TGTGCCAGCAGCTTAGCAGGCCGACAGGAGATGAACACTGAAGCTTTCTTT. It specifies CASSLAGRQEMNTEAFF. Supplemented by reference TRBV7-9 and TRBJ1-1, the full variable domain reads DTGVSQNPRHKITKRGQNVTFRCDPISEHNRLYWYRQTLGQGPEFLTYFQNEAQLEKSRLLSDRFSAERPKGSFSTLEIQRTEQGDSAMYLCASSLAGRQEMNTEAFFGQGTRLTVV.

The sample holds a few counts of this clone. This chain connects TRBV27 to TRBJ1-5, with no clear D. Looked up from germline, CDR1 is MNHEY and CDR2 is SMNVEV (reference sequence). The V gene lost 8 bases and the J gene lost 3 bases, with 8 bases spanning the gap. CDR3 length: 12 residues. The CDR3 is CASGPLNQPQHF. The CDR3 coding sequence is TGTGCCAGCGGGCCCCTCAATCAGCCCCAGCATTTT.

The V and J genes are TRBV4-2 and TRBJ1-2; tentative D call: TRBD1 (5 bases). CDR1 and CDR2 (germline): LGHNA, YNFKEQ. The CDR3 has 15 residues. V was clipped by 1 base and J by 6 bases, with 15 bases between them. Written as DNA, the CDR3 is TGTGCCAGCAGCCAAGTTGGCGGCAGGGATAATGGCTACACCTTC. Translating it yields CASSQVGGRDNGYTF.

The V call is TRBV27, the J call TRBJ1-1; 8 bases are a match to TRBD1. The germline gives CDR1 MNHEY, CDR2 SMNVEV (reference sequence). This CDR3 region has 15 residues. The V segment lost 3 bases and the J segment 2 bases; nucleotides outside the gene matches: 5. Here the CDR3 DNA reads TGTGCCAGCAGTTTCGGGACAGGAGGAAACACTGAAGCTTTCTTT. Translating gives CASSFGTGGNTEAFF.

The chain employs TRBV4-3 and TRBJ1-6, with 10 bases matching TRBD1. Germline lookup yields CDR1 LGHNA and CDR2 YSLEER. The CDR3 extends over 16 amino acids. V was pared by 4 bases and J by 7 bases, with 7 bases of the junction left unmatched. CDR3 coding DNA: TGCGCCAGCAGCCGCAGTGGGACAGGGGTCAATTCACCCCTCCACTTT. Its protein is CASSRSGTGVNSPLHF.

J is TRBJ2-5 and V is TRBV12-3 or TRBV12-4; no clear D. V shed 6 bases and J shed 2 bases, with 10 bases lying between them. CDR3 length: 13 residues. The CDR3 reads CASSPSNQETQYF. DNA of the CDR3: TGTGCCAGCAGCCCCAGTAATCAAGAGACCCAGTACTTC.

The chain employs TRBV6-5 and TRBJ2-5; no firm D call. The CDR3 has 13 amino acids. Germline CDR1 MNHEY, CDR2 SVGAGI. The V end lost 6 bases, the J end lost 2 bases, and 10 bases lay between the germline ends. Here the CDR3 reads CASRVLAQETQYF. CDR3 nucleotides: TGTGCCAGCAGGGTCTTGGCACAAGAGACCCAGTACTTC.

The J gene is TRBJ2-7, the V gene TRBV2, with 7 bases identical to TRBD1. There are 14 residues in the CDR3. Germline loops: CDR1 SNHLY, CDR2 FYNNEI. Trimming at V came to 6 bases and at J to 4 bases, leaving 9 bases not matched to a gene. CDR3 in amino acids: CASRATGTEYEQYF. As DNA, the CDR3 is TGTGCCAGCAGGGCCACCGGGACAGAGTACGAGCAGTACTTC.

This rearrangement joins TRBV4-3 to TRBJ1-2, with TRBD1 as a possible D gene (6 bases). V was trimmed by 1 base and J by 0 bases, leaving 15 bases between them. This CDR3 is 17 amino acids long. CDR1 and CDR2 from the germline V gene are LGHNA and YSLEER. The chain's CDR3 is CASSQGMGANANYGYTF. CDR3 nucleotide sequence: TGCGCCAGCAGCCAAGGGATGGGGGCGAACGCTAACTATGGCTACACCTTC.

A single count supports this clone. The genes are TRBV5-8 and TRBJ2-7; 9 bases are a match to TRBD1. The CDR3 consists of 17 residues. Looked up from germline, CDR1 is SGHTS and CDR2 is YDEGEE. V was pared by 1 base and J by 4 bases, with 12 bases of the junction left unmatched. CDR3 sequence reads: CASSLLSFGDRVYEQYF. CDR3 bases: TGTGCCAGCAGCTTGCTGTCCTTTGGGGACAGGGTTTACGAGCAGTACTTC. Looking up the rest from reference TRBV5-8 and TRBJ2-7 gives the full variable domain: EAGVTQSPTHLIKTRGQQATLRCSPISGHTSVYWYQQALGLGLQFLLWYDEGEERNRGNFPPRFSGRQFPNYSSELNVNALELEDSALYLCASSLLSFGDRVYEQYFGPGTRLTVT.

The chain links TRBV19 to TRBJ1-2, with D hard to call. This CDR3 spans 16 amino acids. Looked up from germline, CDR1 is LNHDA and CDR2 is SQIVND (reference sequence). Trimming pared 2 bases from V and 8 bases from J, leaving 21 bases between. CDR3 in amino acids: CASSIIRGNIGEGYTF. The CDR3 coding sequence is TGTGCCAGTAGTATAATAAGAGGGAACATCGGCGAGGGCTACACCTTC.

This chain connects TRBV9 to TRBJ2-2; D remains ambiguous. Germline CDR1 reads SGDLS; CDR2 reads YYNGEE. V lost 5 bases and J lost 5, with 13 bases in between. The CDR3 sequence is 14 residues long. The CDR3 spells CASRIDLGTGELFF. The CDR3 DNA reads TGTGCCAGCAGAATCGACCTAGGTACCGGGGAGCTGTTTTTT.

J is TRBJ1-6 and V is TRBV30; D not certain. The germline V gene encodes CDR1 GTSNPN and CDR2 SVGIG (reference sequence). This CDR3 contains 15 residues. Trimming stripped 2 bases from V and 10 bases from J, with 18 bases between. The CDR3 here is CAWSPPVLSGSPLHF. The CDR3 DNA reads TGTGCCTGGAGTCCGCCGGTATTATCGGGGTCACCCCTCCACTTT.

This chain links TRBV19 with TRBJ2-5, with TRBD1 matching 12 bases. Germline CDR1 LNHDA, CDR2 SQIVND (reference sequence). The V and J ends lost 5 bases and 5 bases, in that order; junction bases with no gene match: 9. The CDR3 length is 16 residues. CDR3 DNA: TGTGCCAGTAGTGAGGGGGGGACAGGGGGCCTGGAGACCCAGTACTTC. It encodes CASSEGGTGGLETQYF.

DNA of the CDR3: TGCGCCAGCAGCACTGGCCGGGGGGTGGGGACTGAAGCTTTCTTT. As protein: CASSTGRGVGTEAFF. The chain links TRBV5-1 to TRBJ1-1; D possibly corresponds to TRBD1 (5 bases). Deletions cut 4 bases from V and 5 bases from J, with 18 bases between. The CDR3 spans 15 residues. Germline V gives CDR1 SGHRS, CDR2 YFSETQ.

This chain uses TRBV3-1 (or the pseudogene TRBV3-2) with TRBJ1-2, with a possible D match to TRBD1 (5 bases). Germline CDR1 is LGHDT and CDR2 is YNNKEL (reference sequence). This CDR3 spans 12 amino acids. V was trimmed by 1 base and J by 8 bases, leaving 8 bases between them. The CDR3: CASSQAGGGYTF. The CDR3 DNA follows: TGTGCCAGCAGCCAAGCGGGGGGAGGCTACACCTTC.